This T cell receptor (beta chain) was captured in a study of cytomegalovirus exposure and HLA in healthy donors. Clones were read by immunoSEQ multiplex PCR, and TCRdb kept only the in-frame ones, dropping some. The sample lists 200,000 or so clones; around 90% were seen once. A remark on this clone: Its antigen remains unidentified.

General study findings and limits: Most TCR sequences were seen very rarely across donors, but some public TCRs occurred in many.

Sequenced: PBMCs. This clonotype was sampled from a woman aged 18-30 years in good health and CMV-seropositive.

CDR3 in amino acids: CASSDKMNTEAFF. In DNA form, the CDR3 reads TGTGCCAGCAGTGACAAAATGAACACTGAAGCTTTCTTT. The rearrangement joins TRBV6-1 to TRBJ1-1; D gene uncertain. This CDR3 is 13 amino acids long. From germline, CDR1 is MNHNS and CDR2 SASEGT. Trimming cost V 3 bases and J 0 bases, with 5 bases left between them.